The sequence of this T cell receptor (beta chain) was determined in a study of monozygotic twins with inflammatory bowel disease. Study-wide results and limits: Any single strong signal or clonotype tied to IBD lacked support.

Whole blood supplied total RNA, and T cells were not sorted. The template switching step added UMIs that contained a 6-nucleotide sample barcode. For each CDR3 protein, TCRdb gives one entry from its re-call of the 5' RACE reads, without DNA. This table holds 300,000 to 400,000 distinct CDR3 sequences. Germline-derived CDR1 and CDR2 are SGHRS and YFSETQ. The CDR3 runs 17 residues. As for this clonotype: Its antigen is unidentified.

This clonotype originated in a human donor with ulcerative colitis or Crohn's disease, or a healthy co-twin of an affected twin (not recorded which). Sequencing was done on a sample of blood. The chain employs TRBV5-1 and TRBJ2-2; the D call of TRBD1 rests on TCRdb alone, since no DNA is present to check it. CDR3 sequence reads: CASSLNRLDRNTGELFF. Based on the CDR3 plus reference TRBV5-1 and TRBJ2-2, the full variable domain is KAGVTQTPRYLIKTRGQQVTLSCSPISGHRSVSWYQQTPGQGLQFLFEYFSETQRNKGNFPGRFSGRQFSNSRSEMNVSTLELGDSALYLCASSLNRLDRNTGELFFGEGSRLTVL.